This passage covers 26 T cell receptor beta chains from one sample sequenced in a study of blood T cell repertoires in COVID-19. TCRdb's table, derived via immunoSEQ multiplex PCR, lists solely in-frame clones and lacks some. The sample shows under 200,000 clones, over 80% of them seen only once. Source material: PBMCs or T cells enriched from blood (not recorded which). These receptors originate from a woman between 55 and 75 years old who had recovered from COVID-19.

The chain carries TRBV11-2 and TRBJ2-5; possibly TRBD2 for D (6 bases). The CDR3 loop spans 12 amino acids. V lost 6 bases and J 5 bases, leaving 10 bases between the germline ends. Germline V gene lookup returns CDR1 SGHAT and CDR2 FQNNGV. The CDR3 sequence is CASSKGRETQYF. The CDR3 DNA follows: TGTGCCAGCAGTAAGGGGAGGGAGACCCAGTACTTC.

The rearrangement links TRBV10-3 to TRBJ2-7; TRBD2 aligns across 8 bases. V lost 3 bases and J lost 3; bases outside the gene matches: 4. Germline CDR1 ENHRY, CDR2 SYGVKD. This CDR3 region has 14 residues. CDR3: CAISETGTSYEQYF. The CDR3 nucleotides are TGTGCCATCAGTGAAACCGGGACTAGCTACGAGCAGTACTTC.

V is TRBV4-1 and J is TRBJ2-3; D unresolved. The ends were cut back, 0 bases at V and 5 bases at J, with 18 bases in the middle. The CDR3 spans 17 residues. CDR1 is MGHRA, CDR2 YSYEKL, per germline. This chain's CDR3 is CASSQDLRPSRGDTQYF. In DNA form, the CDR3 reads TGCGCCAGCAGCCAAGATTTACGGCCTTCAAGAGGAGATACGCAGTATTTT.

The chain is built from TRBV5-1 and TRBJ1-2, with 8 bases fitting TRBD1. CDR1 and CDR2 from the germline V gene are SGHRS and YFSETQ. With V trimmed by 2 bases and J by 14 bases, 5 bases remained unmatched. The CDR3 is made up of 11 amino acids. The CDR3 sequence: CASSFGQGRTF. The CDR3 DNA is TGCGCCAGCAGCTTCGGACAGGGCAGGACCTTC. Variable domain in full (rest from reference TRBV5-1 and TRBJ1-2): KAGVTQTPRYLIKTRGQQVTLSCSPISGHRSVSWYQQTPGQGLQFLFEYFSETQRNKGNFPGRFSGRQFSNSRSEMNVSTLELGDSALYLCASSFGQGRTFGSGTRLTVV.

The chain links TRBV3-1 (or the pseudogene TRBV3-2) to TRBJ1-4; 10 bases are shared with TRBD1. V trimming: 2 bases; J trimming: 1 base; junction bases outside the gene matches: 1. Germline lookup yields CDR1 LGHDT and CDR2 YNNKEL (reference sequence). This CDR3 is 16 amino acids long. Here the CDR3 reads CASSQWDRGTNEKLFF. The DNA of the CDR3 is TGTGCCAGCAGCCAATGGGACAGGGGAACTAATGAAAAACTGTTTTTT.

As DNA, the CDR3 is TGCGCCAGCAGTGAGTCGAGCGCTCAAGAGACCCAGTACTTC. Its protein is CASSESSAQETQYF. The chain links TRBV10-1 to TRBJ2-5; D gene unclear. The V gene lost 0 bases and the J gene lost 2 bases, with 7 bases spanning the gap. This CDR3 is built from 14 residues. CDR1 and CDR2 (germline): WNHNN, SYGVQD (reference sequence).

The chain couples TRBV27 to TRBJ2-7; TRBD2 is a possible D gene (7 bases). The CDR3 has 16 amino acids. Trimming took off 7 bases at V and 6 bases at J, with 25 bases between the two ends. Germline loops: CDR1 MNHEY, CDR2 SMNVEV (reference sequence). In DNA form, the CDR3 reads TGTGCCAGCAATACTCGCCGAGGGGGGGCGGGAATCGAGCAGTACTTC. This gives the protein CASNTRRGGAGIEQYF.

This chain joins TRBV6-2 or TRBV6-3 and TRBJ1-1; D is uncertain. Germline V gives CDR1 MNHEY, CDR2 SVGEGT. The CDR3 is 12 amino acids. V lost 1 base to trimming and J lost 6 bases, with 6 bases between them. CDR3 sequence reads: CASSYFPSEAFF. CDR3 bases: TGTGCCAGCAGTTACTTCCCCTCTGAAGCTTTCTTT.

This clone has a handful of counts. V usage is TRBV10-1 and J usage is TRBJ2-7, with 9 bases that match TRBD2. This CDR3 contains 16 residues. V lost 4 bases and J lost 1; bases outside the gene matches: 8. Germline CDR1 and CDR2: WNHNN and SYGVQD (reference sequence). The CDR3 region has the DNA TGCGCCAGCAGTGGACCCTCTACTAGCGGGTCCTACGAGCAGTACTTC. It specifies CASSGPSTSGSYEQYF.

The rearrangement uses TRBV14 and TRBJ2-5, with D possibly TRBD2 on 6 matching bases. Germline V gene data show CDR1 as SGHDN and CDR2 as FVKESK. This CDR3 has 15 amino acids. V gave up 4 bases and J gave up 0 bases, with 12 bases separating them. CDR3 sequence (DNA): TGTGCCAGCAGCCGACTCGGGGGAGACCAAGAGACCCAGTACTTC. Translated, it gives CASSRLGGDQETQYF.

This chain uses TRBV6-5 with TRBJ1-2, with 8 bases identical to TRBD1. Germline assignment: CDR1 MNHEY and CDR2 SVGAGI. The V and J ends lost 5 bases and 4 bases, in that order; junction bases with no gene match: 9. There are 15 residues in the CDR3. CDR3 bases: TGTGCCAGCAGTCGGATCGGGACAGGTGTCTATGGCTACACCTTC. The encoded protein is CASSRIGTGVYGYTF.

The chain links TRBV10-3 to TRBJ2-3; perhaps TRBD2 as D (5 bases). CDR3 length: 12 residues. CDR1 and CDR2 from the germline V gene are ENHRY and SYGVKD. V was cut by 4 bases and J by 9 bases, with 11 bases left in between. In nucleotides, the CDR3 is TGTGCCATCAGTGCGGAGAGGAGGACGCAGTATTTT. This codes for CAISAERRTQYF.

The gene calls are TRBV12-5 and TRBJ1-4; D remains unclear. The CDR3 runs 15 residues. Germline assignment: CDR1 LGHNT and CDR2 FRNRAP. The V end lost 0 bases, the J end lost 6 bases, and 11 bases lay between the germline ends. The CDR3 region is CASGLVGWADEKLFF. The CDR3 nucleotides read TGTGCTAGTGGTTTGGTAGGTTGGGCAGATGAAAAACTGTTTTTT.

This chain links TRBV5-1 with TRBJ1-2; 9 bases map to TRBD1. The CDR3 has 14 residues. CDR1 is SGHRS, CDR2 YFSETQ, per germline. Trimming removed 0 bases from V and 4 bases from J; junction bases left unmatched: 1. CDR3 residues: CASSLGDRVYGYTF. CDR3 DNA sequence: TGCGCCAGCAGCTTGGGGGACAGGGTCTATGGCTACACCTTC.

This clone has just one count. V gene TRBV5-1 combines with J gene TRBJ2-3; D is unclear. Germline loops: CDR1 SGHRS, CDR2 YFSETQ. Trimming stripped 2 bases from V and 0 bases from J, with 7 bases between. CDR3 length equals 14 residues. This CDR3 reads CASSFSGSTDTQYF. The DNA for the CDR3 is TGCGCCAGCAGCTTTTCGGGTAGCACAGATACGCAGTATTTT.

This clone was counted a few times. The rearrangement joins TRBV6-5 to TRBJ1-6; D gene unclear. Deletions cut 7 bases from V and 7 bases from J, with 8 bases between. The CDR3 loop spans 12 amino acids. The germline gives CDR1 MNHEY, CDR2 SVGAGI. CDR3 region: CASNAANSPLHF. The CDR3 region has the DNA TGTGCCAGCAACGCGGCGAATTCACCCCTCCACTTT.

This clone was detected a few times. The CDR3 nucleotides are TGTGCCAGCAGCCAAACAGGGGGCCGAAGCTCCTACAATGAGCAGTTCTTC. Translated: CASSQTGGRSSYNEQFF. The chain recombines TRBV2 with TRBJ2-1; TRBD1 agrees at 9 bases. Germline V gives CDR1 SNHLY, CDR2 FYNNEI. V gave up 6 bases and J gave up 0 bases; unmatched junction bases: 9. This CDR3 is 17 amino acids long. Together with reference TRBV2 and TRBJ2-1, the CDR3 gives the full variable domain: EPEVTQTPSHQVTQMGQEVILRCVPISNHLYFYWYRQILGQKVEFLVSFYNNEISEKSEIFDDQFSVERPDGSNFTLKIRSTKLEDSAMYFCASSQTGGRSSYNEQFFGPGTRLTVL.

This chain uses TRBV5-1 with TRBJ1-2; no firm D call. V gave up 3 bases and J gave up 7 bases, with 10 bases separating them. The CDR3 consists of 12 residues. Germline V gene lookup returns CDR1 SGHRS and CDR2 YFSETQ. The chain's CDR3 is CASSSDTFGYTF. CDR3 in DNA: TGCGCCAGCAGCTCAGACACGTTTGGCTACACCTTC. Drawing the rest from reference TRBV5-1 and TRBJ1-2, the complete variable domain is KAGVTQTPRYLIKTRGQQVTLSCSPISGHRSVSWYQQTPGQGLQFLFEYFSETQRNKGNFPGRFSGRQFSNSRSEMNVSTLELGDSALYLCASSSDTFGYTFGSGTRLTVV.

The chain recombines TRBV10-3 with TRBJ2-2; D is perhaps TRBD1 (5 bases). V shed 7 bases and J shed 5 bases, with 11 bases lying between them. The CDR3 is 13 amino acids. Germline V CDR1 and CDR2: ENHRY, SYGVKD. Written as DNA, the CDR3 is TGTGCCATCATGGCAGGGCAGACCGGGGAGCTGTTTTTT. It translates to CAIMAGQTGELFF.

The rearrangement joins TRBV9 to TRBJ2-3, with TRBD2 identical over 7 bases. In germline, CDR1 is SGDLS, CDR2 YYNGEE. V was pared by 4 bases and J by 10 bases, with 12 bases of the junction left unmatched. The CDR3 loop spans 14 amino acids. The CDR3 reads CASSSTRRESPQYF. The DNA of the CDR3 is TGTGCCAGCAGCTCCACTAGGCGGGAGTCCCCGCAGTATTTT.

The rearrangement joins TRBV19 to TRBJ2-7, with 10 bases lining up with TRBD1. CDR1 is LNHDA, CDR2 SQIVND, per germline (reference sequence). CDR3 length equals 15 residues. J was trimmed by 3 bases and V by 6 bases; bases with no gene match: 8. The CDR3: CASSYTTGGFYEQYF. DNA for the CDR3: TGTGCCAGTAGCTACACGACAGGGGGCTTCTACGAGCAGTACTTC.

The J gene is TRBJ2-5, the V gene TRBV11-2; TRBD2 aligns across 9 bases. The CDR3 has 17 residues. J gave up 4 bases and V 2 bases, and 11 bases lay outside the gene matches. CDR1 is SGHAT and CDR2 is FQNNGV in the germline V gene. The CDR3 sequence is CASSLKRGAGGRETQYF. The CDR3, as DNA: TGTGCCAGCAGCTTAAAGAGGGGTGCGGGAGGGCGAGAGACCCAGTACTTC. Supplemented by reference TRBV11-2 and TRBJ2-5, the full variable domain reads EAGVAQSPRYKIIEKRQSVAFWCNPISGHATLYWYQQILGQGPKLLIQFQNNGVVDDSQLPKDRFSAERLKGVDSTLKIQPAKLEDSAVYLCASSLKRGAGGRETQYFGPGTRLLVL.

The chain couples TRBV11-1 to TRBJ2-1; D is unclear. The CDR3 is 14 amino acids. Trimming left V 7 bases short and J 5 bases short, with 15 bases between. Germline assignment: CDR1 SGHAT and CDR2 FQDESV (reference sequence). The CDR3 DNA sequence: TGTGCCAGCACCCACCTAACGGAGAACAATGAGCAGTTCTTC. As protein: CASTHLTENNEQFF.

The V gene is TRBV5-6, the J gene TRBJ2-1, with 9 bases lining up with TRBD2. Germline V CDR1 and CDR2: SGHDT, YYEEEE. CDR3 length: 18 amino acids. V trimming: 0 bases; J trimming: 5 bases; junction bases outside the gene matches: 12. CDR3 amino acids: CASSLASGAFHPNNEQFF. The CDR3 DNA sequence: TGTGCCAGCAGCTTGGCTAGCGGGGCTTTCCACCCTAACAATGAGCAGTTCTTC.

This clone occurred a few times. The gene calls are TRBV4-1 and TRBJ2-1; TRBD2 agrees at 9 bases. Germline CDR1 is MGHRA and CDR2 is YSYEKL. V lost 3 bases and J lost 3; bases outside the gene matches: 6. The CDR3 covers 16 residues. For the CDR3, the DNA is TGCGCCAGCAGCCATATGGGACTAGCAGTCTACAATGAGCAGTTCTTC. Its translation is CASSHMGLAVYNEQFF.

This chain's CDR3 is CASSAMTVMNTEAFF. DNA for the CDR3: TGTGCCAGCAGCGCCATGACAGTCATGAACACTGAAGCTTTCTTT. The gene calls are TRBV9 and TRBJ1-1; a possible D gene is TRBD1 (5 bases). This CDR3 is built from 15 residues. Germline V gene sequence: CDR1 SGDLS, CDR2 YYNGEE. Trimming removed 3 bases from V and 0 bases from J, with 12 bases in between.